The rows below give T cell receptor beta chains drawn from one sample of a study of early T cells in non-severe SARS-CoV-2 infection. One entry per CDR3 protein, called by TCRdb with MiXCR from the 5' RACE reads. Of about 61,000 distinct CDR3 sequences listed, 9.5% to 15% were seen once; the top ten hold approximately 1.1%. The sample in question was whole blood, obtained at baseline. These receptors were collected from an adult who was a healthcare worker with PCR-confirmed SARS-CoV-2 infection or an uninfected control (not recorded which). The donor label of this sample is uncertain. Each CDR3 is given with its conserved first and last residue. D genes are given only for firm matches. Clone size appears in some rows only: once, few, many, or a class for an expanded clone.

TRBV5-1	.	.	TRBJ1-5	CASSRGDTDQPQHF	TGCGCCAGCAGCCGAGGGGACACCGATCAGCCCCAGCATTTT
TRBV12-3/TRBV12-4	.	.	TRBJ2-3	CASSLRRGMDTQYF	TGTGCCAGCAGTTTAAGAAGGGGGATGGATACGCAGTATTTT
TRBV4-1	.	.	TRBJ1-2	CANSQVWETYGYTF	TGCGCCAACAGCCAAGTGTGGGAAACCTATGGCTACACCTTC
TRBV12-3/TRBV12-4	many	TRBD2	TRBJ2-3	CASSTGLAVTDTQYF	TGTGCCAGCAGTACCGGACTAGCGGTCACAGATACGCAGTATTTT
TRBV5-5	.	.	TRBJ2-5	CASSLVPWKETQYF	TGTGCCAGCAGCTTGGTGCCCTGGAAAGAGACCCAGTACTTC
TRBV29-1	many	TRBD1	TRBJ1-5	CSVATGVNQPQHF	TGCAGCGTAGCGACAGGGGTGAATCAGCCCCAGCATTTT
TRBV27	many	.	TRBJ1-2	CASSPLVGALEDAYGYTF	TGTGCCAGCAGTCCCCTCGTTGGGGCCCTAGAGGACGCCTATGGCTACACCTTC
TRBV2	many	.	TRBJ1-5	CASSERGAGGQPQHF	TGTGCCAGCAGTGAGAGGGGGGCAGGTGGTCAGCCCCAGCATTTT
TRBV5-1	few	.	TRBJ2-3	CASSLEPGDTQYF	TGCGCCAGCAGCTTGGAGCCCGGCGATACGCAGTATTTT
TRBV6-1	few	.	TRBJ2-3	CASSEAGPKTTDTQYF	TGTGCCAGCAGTGAAGCGGGACCGAAGACCACAGATACGCAGTATTTT
TRBV10-2	many	TRBD2	TRBJ2-1	CASIGLAGISDNEQFF	TGCGCCAGCATTGGACTAGCGGGGATATCCGACAATGAGCAGTTCTTC
TRBV12-3/TRBV12-4	many	.	TRBJ1-4	CASRGAGRLNEKLFF	TGTGCCAGCAGAGGGGCGGGACGGCTAAATGAAAAACTGTTTTTT
TRBV19	.	TRBD1	TRBJ2-1	CASGDRAFSNEQFF	TGTGCCAGTGGTGACAGGGCTTTTTCGAATGAGCAGTTCTTC
TRBV12-3/TRBV12-4	many	TRBD2	TRBJ2-1	CASRKAGGPNEQFF	TGTGCCAGCAGGAAGGCGGGGGGCCCGAATGAGCAGTTCTTC
TRBV27	few	.	TRBJ1-5	CASSLADSNQPQHF	TGTGCCAGCAGTTTAGCAGATAGCAATCAGCCCCAGCATTTT
TRBV3-1	.	TRBD1	TRBJ1-1	CASSRQGVNTEAFF	TGTGCCAGCAGCCGTCAGGGGGTGAACACTGAAGCTTTCTTT
TRBV12-3/TRBV12-4	few	.	TRBJ2-2	CASRKGTGELFF	TGTGCCAGCAGAAAGGGGACCGGGGAGCTGTTTTTT
TRBV7-3	many	TRBD1	TRBJ2-2	CASSRTGLYTGELFF	TGTGCCAGCAGCCGGACAGGGTTGTACACCGGGGAGCTGTTTTTT
TRBV9	.	TRBD1	TRBJ1-2	CASSKRTGEDGYTF	TGTGCCAGCAGCAAGAGGACAGGGGAGGATGGCTACACCTTC
TRBV18	few	.	TRBJ2-5	CASSVLREETQYF	TGTGCCAGCTCAGTGTTGAGGGAAGAGACCCAGTACTTC
TRBV5-1	many	.	TRBJ2-3	CASSLGRDFTDTQYF	TGCGCCAGCAGCTTGGGTCGGGACTTCACAGATACGCAGTATTTT
TRBV20-1	many	.	TRBJ1-5	CSARELNSNQPQHF	TGCAGTGCTAGAGAGCTCAATAGCAATCAGCCCCAGCATTTT
TRBV5-1	few	.	TRBJ2-3	CASSTATTDTQYF	TGCGCCAGCAGCACAGCCACAACGGATACGCAGTATTTT
TRBV6-5	.	TRBD2	TRBJ2-3	CASRIRGGTDTQYF	TGTGCCAGCAGGATCCGGGGGGGCACAGATACGCAGTATTTT
TRBV7-9	.	.	TRBJ1-5	CANRTRRICQPQHF	TGTGCCAACCGGACAAGACGGATTTGTCAGCCCCAGCATTTT
TRBV20-1	few	.	TRBJ1-1	CSARGARHLSTEAFF	TGCAGTGCTAGAGGAGCCCGACACCTGAGCACTGAAGCTTTCTTT
TRBV7-6	many	.	TRBJ1-1	CASSLEAGLNTEAFF	TGTGCCAGCAGCTTAGAAGCAGGACTGAACACTGAAGCTTTCTTT
TRBV10-3	few	.	TRBJ1-1	CAISEFEKLNTEAFF	TGTGCCATCAGTGAGTTTGAGAAGTTGAACACTGAAGCTTTCTTT
TRBV5-1	few	TRBD2	TRBJ2-1	CASSPSGSLYNEQFF	TGCGCCAGCAGCCCCAGCGGGAGCCTTTACAATGAGCAGTTCTTC
TRBV7-3	many	TRBD1	TRBJ1-1	CASRRGTATNTEAFF	TGTGCCAGCCGCCGCGGGACAGCCACGAACACTGAAGCTTTCTTT
TRBV12-3/TRBV12-4	few	TRBD1	TRBJ2-3	CASSFTTGGLTDTQYF	TGTGCCAGCAGTTTTACGACAGGGGGACTCACAGATACGCAGTATTTT
TRBV3-1	once	.	TRBJ1-2	CASSHLGGNYGYTF	TGTGCCAGCAGCCACCTGGGGGGAAACTATGGCTACACCTTC
TRBV7-8	few	.	TRBJ1-1	CASSPGWGEAFF	TGTGCCAGCAGCCCAGGTTGGGGTGAAGCTTTCTTT
TRBV14	few	.	TRBJ2-1	CASSQGTRDEQFF	TGTGCCAGCAGCCAAGGGACACGCGATGAGCAGTTCTTC
TRBV10-1	few	.	TRBJ2-5	CATSGETQYF	TGCGCCACATCAGGCGAGACCCAGTACTTC
TRBV30	few	TRBD1	TRBJ2-5	CAWSAGTARETQYF	TGTGCCTGGAGTGCAGGGACAGCAAGGGAGACCCAGTACTTC
TRBV15	.	TRBD1	TRBJ2-3	CATSPRQGLTDTQYF	TGTGCCACCAGCCCCCGACAGGGATTAACAGATACGCAGTATTTT
TRBV5-1	.	TRBD1	TRBJ1-3	CASSLTGEENTIYF	TGCGCCAGCAGCTTGACAGGGGAGGAAAACACCATATATTTT
TRBV19	.	TRBD1	TRBJ2-5	CASRTGGQETQYF	TGTGCCAGCCGAACAGGGGGTCAAGAGACCCAGTACTTC
TRBV7-9	many	.	TRBJ1-2	CASSLDASGGGYTF	TGTGCCAGCAGCTTAGACGCCTCGGGAGGTGGCTACACCTTC
TRBV5-1	.	TRBD2	TRBJ2-1	CASSVSGGKTYNEQFF	TGCGCCAGCAGCGTTAGCGGGGGGAAGACCTACAATGAGCAGTTCTTC
TRBV20-1	.	TRBD2	TRBJ2-1	CSARRTSGGAGEQFF	TGCAGTGCTCGAAGGACTAGCGGGGGGGCAGGTGAGCAGTTCTTC
TRBV5-1	few	.	TRBJ2-5	CASSLGQQETQYF	TGCGCCAGCAGCTTGGGACAGCAAGAGACCCAGTACTTC
TRBV7-8	few	TRBD1	TRBJ1-1	CASSPQGVLNTEAFF	TGTGCCAGCAGTCCCCAGGGGGTTTTGAACACTGAAGCTTTCTTT
TRBV5-1	.	.	TRBJ2-3	CASSWSSGGTESTDTQYF	TGCGCCAGCAGCTGGTCCTCCGGCGGGACAGAAAGCACAGATACGCAGTATTTT
TRBV6-1	many	TRBD2	TRBJ2-3	CASSEPKQRGGRNTQYF	TGTGCCAGCAGTGAACCCAAGCAGCGGGGGGGCCGAAATACGCAGTATTTT
TRBV7-2	few	TRBD1	TRBJ1-4	CASSLRQGKEKLFF	TGTGCCAGCAGCTTACGACAGGGAAAAGAAAAACTGTTTTTT
TRBV12-3/TRBV12-4	.	TRBD1	TRBJ1-5	CASSPGTVNNQPQHF	TGTGCCAGCAGTCCCGGGACAGTGAACAATCAGCCCCAGCATTTT
TRBV6-6	.	.	TRBJ1-1	CASLSCQTGNTEAFF	TGTGCCAGCCTAAGTTGCCAAACAGGGAACACTGAAGCTTTCTTT
TRBV12-3/TRBV12-4	.	TRBD1	TRBJ2-5	CASSLLRDRVETQYF	TGTGCCAGCAGTTTGCTCCGGGACAGGGTAGAGACCCAGTACTTC
TRBV27	.	.	TRBJ2-3	CASSLRYSQDTQYF	TGTGCCAGCAGTCTCCGATATAGCCAAGATACGCAGTATTTT